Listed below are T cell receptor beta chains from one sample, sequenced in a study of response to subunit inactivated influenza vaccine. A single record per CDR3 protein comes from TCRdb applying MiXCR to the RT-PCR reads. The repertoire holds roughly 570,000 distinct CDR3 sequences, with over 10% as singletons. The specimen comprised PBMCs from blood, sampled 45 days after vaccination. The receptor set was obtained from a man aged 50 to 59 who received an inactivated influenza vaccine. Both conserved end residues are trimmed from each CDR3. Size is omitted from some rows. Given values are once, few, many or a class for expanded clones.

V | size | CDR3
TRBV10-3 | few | AISRQGQTEAF
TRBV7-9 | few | ASSITSGNTDTQY
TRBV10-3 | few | AISVQGDNQPQH
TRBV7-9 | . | ASSSPRVRGKF
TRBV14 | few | ASSQFIGLAGELF
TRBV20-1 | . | SARDRLTGFGTEAF
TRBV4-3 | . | ASSQPVAGGPADTQY
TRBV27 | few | ASSLSALTAAYYGYT
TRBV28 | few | ASSWPLDRLTYNEQF
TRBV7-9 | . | ASSARDANTEAF
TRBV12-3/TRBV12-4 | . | ASSLRGQPEAF
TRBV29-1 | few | SVSRSTGANVLT
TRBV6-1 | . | ASSEALEAF
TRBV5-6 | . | ASSLMTGGSGYT
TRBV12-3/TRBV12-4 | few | ASSLRGNNYGYT
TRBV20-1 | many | SARGGQTGSPLH
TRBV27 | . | ASSLSRTPNTEAF
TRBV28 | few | ASSLGGGIAKNIQY
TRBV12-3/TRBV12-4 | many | ASSLAGDNEQF
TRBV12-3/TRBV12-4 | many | ASRRQGLNTGELF
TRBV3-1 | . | ASRPRDRTYEQY
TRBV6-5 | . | SSRGGRETQY
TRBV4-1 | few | ASSQAWTGLDTQY
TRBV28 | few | ASSLSRTSGIYEQY
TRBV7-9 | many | ASIRRETSYNEQF
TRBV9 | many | ASSVAGAWDEQF
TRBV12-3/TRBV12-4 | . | ASRKGLAGGGEQF
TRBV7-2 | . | ASSTRSGTYQETQY
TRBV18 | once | ASSPTGGSTGANVLT
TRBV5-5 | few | ASSTGTGSAGELF
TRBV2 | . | ASSEGPGGLYEQY
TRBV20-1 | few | SARIPGTSNYGYT
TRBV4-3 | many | ASSLGTGDSKQY
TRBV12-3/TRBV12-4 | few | ASSPSEGPGNTIY
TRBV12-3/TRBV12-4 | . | ASSFPVSPLH
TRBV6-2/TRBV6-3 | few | ASSYGLAGGEDTQY
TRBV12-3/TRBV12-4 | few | ASSLTESEQY